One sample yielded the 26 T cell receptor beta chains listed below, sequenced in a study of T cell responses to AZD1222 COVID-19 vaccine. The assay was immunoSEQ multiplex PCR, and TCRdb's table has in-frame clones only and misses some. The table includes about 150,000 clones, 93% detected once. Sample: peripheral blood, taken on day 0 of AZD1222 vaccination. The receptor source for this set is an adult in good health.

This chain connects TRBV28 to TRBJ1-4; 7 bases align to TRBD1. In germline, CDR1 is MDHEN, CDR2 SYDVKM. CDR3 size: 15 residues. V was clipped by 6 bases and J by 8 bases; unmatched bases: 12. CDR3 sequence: CASRRRRDSGEKLFF. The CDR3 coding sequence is TGTGCCAGCAGAAGACGACGGGACAGTGGGGAAAAACTGTTTTTT.

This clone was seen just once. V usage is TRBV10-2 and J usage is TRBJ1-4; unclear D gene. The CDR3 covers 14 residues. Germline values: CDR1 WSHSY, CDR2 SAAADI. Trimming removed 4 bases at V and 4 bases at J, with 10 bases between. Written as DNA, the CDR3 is TGCGCCAGCAGTGGAAACGGAATTAATGAAAAACTGTTTTTT. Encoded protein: CASSGNGINEKLFF.

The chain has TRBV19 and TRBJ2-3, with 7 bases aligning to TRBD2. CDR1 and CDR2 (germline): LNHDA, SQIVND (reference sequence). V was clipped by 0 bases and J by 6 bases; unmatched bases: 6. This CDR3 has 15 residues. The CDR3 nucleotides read TGTGCCAGTAGTATAGAGGGAGGGCCGTCCGATACGCAGTATTTT. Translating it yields CASSIEGGPSDTQYF.

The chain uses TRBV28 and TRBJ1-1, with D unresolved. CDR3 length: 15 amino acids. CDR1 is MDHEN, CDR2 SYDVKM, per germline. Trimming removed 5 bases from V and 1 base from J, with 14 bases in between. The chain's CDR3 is CASSPGRVENTEAFF. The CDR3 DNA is TGTGCCAGCAGTCCCGGACGGGTAGAGAACACTGAAGCTTTCTTT.

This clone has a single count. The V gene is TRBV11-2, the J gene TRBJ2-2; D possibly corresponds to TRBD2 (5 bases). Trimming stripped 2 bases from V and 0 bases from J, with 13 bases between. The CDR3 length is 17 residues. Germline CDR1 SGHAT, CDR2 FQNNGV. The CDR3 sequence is CASSLFGIAPNTGELFF. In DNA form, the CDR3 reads TGTGCCAGCAGCTTATTTGGGATAGCGCCGAACACCGGGGAGCTGTTTTTT.

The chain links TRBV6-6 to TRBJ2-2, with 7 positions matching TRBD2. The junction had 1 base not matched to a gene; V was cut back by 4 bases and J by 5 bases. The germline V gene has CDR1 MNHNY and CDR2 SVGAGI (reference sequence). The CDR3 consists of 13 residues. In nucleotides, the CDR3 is TGTGCCAGCAGTTTGCGGGAGACCGGGGAGCTGTTTTTT. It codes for CASSLRETGELFF.

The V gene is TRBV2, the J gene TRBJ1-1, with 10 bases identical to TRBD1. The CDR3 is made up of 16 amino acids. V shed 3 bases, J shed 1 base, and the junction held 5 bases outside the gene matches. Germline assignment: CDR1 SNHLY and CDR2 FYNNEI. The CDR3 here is CASSDPGQGGNTEAFF. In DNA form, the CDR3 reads TGTGCCAGCAGTGACCCCGGACAGGGGGGGAACACTGAAGCTTTCTTT.

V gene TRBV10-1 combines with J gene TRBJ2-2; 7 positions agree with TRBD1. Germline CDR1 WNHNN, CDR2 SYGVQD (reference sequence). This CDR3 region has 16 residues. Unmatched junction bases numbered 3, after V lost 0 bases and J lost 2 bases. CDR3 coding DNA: TGCGCCAGCAGTGAGTCGGACAGGCCCAACACCGGGGAGCTGTTTTTT. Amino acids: CASSESDRPNTGELFF.

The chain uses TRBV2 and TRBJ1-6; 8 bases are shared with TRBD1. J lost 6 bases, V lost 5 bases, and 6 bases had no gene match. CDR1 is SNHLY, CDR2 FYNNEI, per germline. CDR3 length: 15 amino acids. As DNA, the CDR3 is TGTGCCAGCAGTCCGGACAGGGTACTTAATTCACCCCTCCACTTT. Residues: CASSPDRVLNSPLHF. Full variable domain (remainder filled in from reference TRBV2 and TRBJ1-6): EPEVTQTPSHQVTQMGQEVILRCVPISNHLYFYWYRQILGQKVEFLVSFYNNEISEKSEIFDDQFSVERPDGSNFTLKIRSTKLEDSAMYFCASSPDRVLNSPLHFGNGTRLTVT.

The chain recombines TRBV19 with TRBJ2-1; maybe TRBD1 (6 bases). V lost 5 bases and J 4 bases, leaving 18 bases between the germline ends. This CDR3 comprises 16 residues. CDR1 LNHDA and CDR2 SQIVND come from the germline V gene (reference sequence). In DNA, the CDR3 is TGTGCCAGTAGTTTACGGCCAGGGGCTGGATACAATGAGCAGTTCTTC. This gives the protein CASSLRPGAGYNEQFF.

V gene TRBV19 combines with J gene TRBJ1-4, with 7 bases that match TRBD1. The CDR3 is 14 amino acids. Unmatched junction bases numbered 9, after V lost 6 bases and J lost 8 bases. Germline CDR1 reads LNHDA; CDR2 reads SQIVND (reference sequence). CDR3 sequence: CASRATGVGEKLFF. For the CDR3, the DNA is TGTGCCAGTAGGGCAACAGGGGTGGGAGAAAAACTGTTTTTT.

The CDR3 protein is CASSPLSGSGEQFF. As DNA, the CDR3 is TGTGCCAGCAGTCCCCTTAGCGGGAGTGGAGAGCAGTTCTTC. The chain is built from TRBV7-6 and TRBJ2-1; 9 bases align to TRBD2. The germline V gene has CDR1 SGHVS and CDR2 FNYEAQ. J gave up 10 bases and V 6 bases, and 10 bases lay outside the gene matches. The length of the CDR3 is 14 residues.

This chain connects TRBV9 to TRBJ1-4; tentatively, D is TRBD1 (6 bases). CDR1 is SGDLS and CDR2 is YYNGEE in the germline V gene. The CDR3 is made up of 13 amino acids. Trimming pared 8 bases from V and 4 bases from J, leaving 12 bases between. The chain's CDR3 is CASSTGINEKLFF. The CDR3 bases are TGTGCCAGTTCAACAGGGATTAATGAAAAACTGTTTTTT.

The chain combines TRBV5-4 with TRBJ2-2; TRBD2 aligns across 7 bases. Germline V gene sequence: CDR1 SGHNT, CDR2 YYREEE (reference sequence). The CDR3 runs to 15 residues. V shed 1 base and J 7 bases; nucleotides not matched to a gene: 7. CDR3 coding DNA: TGTGCCAGCAGCTTGCGGGGGGACGCGGGCGGGGAGCTGTTTTTT. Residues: CASSLRGDAGGELFF.

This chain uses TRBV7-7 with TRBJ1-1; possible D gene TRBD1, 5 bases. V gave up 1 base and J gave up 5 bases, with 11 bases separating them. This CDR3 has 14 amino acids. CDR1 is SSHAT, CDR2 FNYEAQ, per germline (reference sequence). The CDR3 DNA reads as TGTGCCAGCAGCTTAGACCCAGGGCGGACTGAAGCTTTCTTT. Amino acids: CASSLDPGRTEAFF.

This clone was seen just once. DNA for the CDR3: TGTGCCAGCAGCGGGACAGGGGGCACTGAAGCTTTCTTT. It specifies CASSGTGGTEAFF. The genes are TRBV5-5 and TRBJ1-1, with 11 nucleotides matching TRBD1. The J segment lost 4 bases and the V segment lost 4 bases, leaving 0 bases of the junction unmatched. This CDR3 spans 13 amino acids. CDR1 SGHKS and CDR2 YYEKEE come from the germline V gene (reference sequence). Combining the CDR3 with reference TRBV5-5 and TRBJ1-1 gives the whole variable domain DAGVTQSPTHLIKTRGQQVTLRCSPISGHKSVSWYQQVLGQGPQFIFQYYEKEERGRGNFPDRFSARQFPNYSSELNVNALLLGDSALYLCASSGTGGTEAFFGQGTRLTVV.

The DNA for the CDR3 is TGCAGCGTTGGATGGAGGACAGGGTCTGAAGCTTTCTTT. Amino acids: CSVGWRTGSEAFF. V is TRBV29-1 and J is TRBJ1-1; 8 bases align to TRBD1. J lost 6 bases, V lost 4 bases, and 7 bases had no gene match. Germline CDR1 reads SQVTM; CDR2 reads ANQGSEA. CDR3 size: 13 residues.

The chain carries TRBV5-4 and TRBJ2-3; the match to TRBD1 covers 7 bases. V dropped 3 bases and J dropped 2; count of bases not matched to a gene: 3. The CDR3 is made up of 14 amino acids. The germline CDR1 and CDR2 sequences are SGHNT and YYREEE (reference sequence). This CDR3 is CASSSQGVTDTQYF. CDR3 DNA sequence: TGTGCCAGCAGCTCCCAGGGGGTCACAGATACGCAGTATTTT.

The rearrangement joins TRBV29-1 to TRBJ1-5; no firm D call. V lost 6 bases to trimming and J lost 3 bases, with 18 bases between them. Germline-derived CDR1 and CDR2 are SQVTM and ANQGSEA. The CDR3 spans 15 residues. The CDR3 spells CSVLPSGDYNQPQHF. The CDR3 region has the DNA TGCAGCGTCCTCCCCTCAGGTGATTACAATCAGCCCCAGCATTTT.

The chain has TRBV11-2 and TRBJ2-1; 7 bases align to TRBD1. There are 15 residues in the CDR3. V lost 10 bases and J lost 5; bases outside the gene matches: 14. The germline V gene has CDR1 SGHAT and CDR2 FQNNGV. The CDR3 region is CATNLNRGRNNEQFF. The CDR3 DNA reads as TGTGCCACCAACCTCAACAGGGGTAGGAACAATGAGCAGTTCTTC. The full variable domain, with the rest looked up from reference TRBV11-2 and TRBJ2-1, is EAGVAQSPRYKIIEKRQSVAFWCNPISGHATLYWYQQILGQGPKLLIQFQNNGVVDDSQLPKDRFSAERLKGVDSTLKIQPAKLEDSAVYLCATNLNRGRNNEQFFGPGTRLTVL.

The CDR3 spells CASGYSGRSEEQYF. The CDR3 bases are TGTGCCAGCGGATATAGCGGGAGGAGTGAGGAGCAGTACTTC. This sequence joins TRBV7-9 and TRBJ2-7; 10 bases are shared with TRBD2. CDR1 SEHNR and CDR2 FQNEAQ come from the germline V gene (reference sequence). CDR3 length: 14 residues. V lost 8 bases to trimming and J lost 7 bases; unmatched junction nucleotides: 11.

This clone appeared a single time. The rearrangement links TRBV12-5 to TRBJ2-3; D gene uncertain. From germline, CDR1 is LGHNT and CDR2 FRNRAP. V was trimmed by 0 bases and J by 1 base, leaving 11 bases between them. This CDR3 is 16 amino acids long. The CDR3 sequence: CASGLVWYGGTDTQYF. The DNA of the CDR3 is TGTGCTAGTGGTTTGGTATGGTACGGCGGCACAGATACGCAGTATTTT.

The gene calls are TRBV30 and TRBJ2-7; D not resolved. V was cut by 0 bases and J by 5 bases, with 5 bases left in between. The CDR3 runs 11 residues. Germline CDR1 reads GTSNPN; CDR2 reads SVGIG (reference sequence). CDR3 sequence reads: CAWSVRHEQYF. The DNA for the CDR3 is TGTGCCTGGAGTGTACGCCACGAGCAGTACTTC.

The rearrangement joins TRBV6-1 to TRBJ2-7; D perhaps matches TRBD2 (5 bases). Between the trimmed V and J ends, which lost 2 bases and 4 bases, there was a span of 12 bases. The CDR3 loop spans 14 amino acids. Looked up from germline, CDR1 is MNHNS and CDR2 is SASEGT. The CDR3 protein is CASSEIGRIYEQYF. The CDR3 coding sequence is TGTGCCAGCAGTGAAATAGGGAGAATTTACGAGCAGTACTTC.

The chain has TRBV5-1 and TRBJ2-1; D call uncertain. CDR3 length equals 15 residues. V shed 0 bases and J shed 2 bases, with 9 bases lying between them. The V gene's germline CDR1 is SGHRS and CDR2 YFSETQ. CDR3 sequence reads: CASSLVPGTYNEQFF. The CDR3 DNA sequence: TGCGCCAGCAGCTTGGTGCCGGGCACCTACAATGAGCAGTTCTTC.

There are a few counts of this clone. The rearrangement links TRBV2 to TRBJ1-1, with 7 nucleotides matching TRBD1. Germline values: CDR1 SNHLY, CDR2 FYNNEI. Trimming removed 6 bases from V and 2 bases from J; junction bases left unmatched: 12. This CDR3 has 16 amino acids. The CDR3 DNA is TGTGCCAGCAGGCTTACAGGGGTAGGAACAAACACTGAAGCTTTCTTT. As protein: CASRLTGVGTNTEAFF.